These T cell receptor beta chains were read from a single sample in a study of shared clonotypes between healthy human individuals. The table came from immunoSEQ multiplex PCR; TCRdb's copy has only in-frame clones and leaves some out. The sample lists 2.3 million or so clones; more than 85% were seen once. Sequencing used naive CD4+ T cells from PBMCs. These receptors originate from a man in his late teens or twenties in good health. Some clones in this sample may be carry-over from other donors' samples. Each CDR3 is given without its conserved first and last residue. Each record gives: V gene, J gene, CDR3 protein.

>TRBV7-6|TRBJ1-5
ASSLATNQPQH
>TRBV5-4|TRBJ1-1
ASSGLGLANTEAF
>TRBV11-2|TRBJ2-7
ASSLDLYQSSYEQY
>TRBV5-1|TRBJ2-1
ASSYLASGRALTEQF
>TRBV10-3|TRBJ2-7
AIRTLGQDPREQY
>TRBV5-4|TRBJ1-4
ASSLGTGIEKLF
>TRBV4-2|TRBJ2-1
ASSNLAGNNNEQF
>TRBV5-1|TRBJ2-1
ASRTSASSYNEQF
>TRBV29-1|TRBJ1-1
SVEGKQGASNTEAF
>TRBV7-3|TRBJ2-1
ASSLGTSGRGEQF
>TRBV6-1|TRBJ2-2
ASRTGQGLTGELF
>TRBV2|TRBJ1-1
ASIRWAEEQAF
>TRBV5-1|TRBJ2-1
ASSLYPGAYNEQF
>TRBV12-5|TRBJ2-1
ASGTDKFGPYNEQF
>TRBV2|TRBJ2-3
ASRGWPSGSSDTQY
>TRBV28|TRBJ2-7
ASRKAGGSYEQY
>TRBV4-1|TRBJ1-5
ASSQVYGTPQH
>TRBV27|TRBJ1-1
ASSLLPEGDTEAF
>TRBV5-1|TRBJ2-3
ASSLRAVSTDTQY
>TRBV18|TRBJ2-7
ASSPRFAPQDEQY
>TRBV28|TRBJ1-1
ASSLRQGGNTEAF
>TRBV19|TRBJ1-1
ASSTTTAKGGRDTEAF
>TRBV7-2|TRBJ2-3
ASSLRYLAGSDTQY
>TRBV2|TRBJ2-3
ASSEGPYTDTQY
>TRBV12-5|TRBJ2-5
ASGLEPLWETQY
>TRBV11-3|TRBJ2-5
ASSLAGSQETQY
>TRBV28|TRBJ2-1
ASSALAGLSSYNEQF
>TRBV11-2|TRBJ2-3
ASSFLPYGTDTQY
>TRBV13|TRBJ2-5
ATSQGPVETQY
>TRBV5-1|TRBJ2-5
ASSITSGGSQETQY
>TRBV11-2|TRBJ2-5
ASSFGLREVPETQY
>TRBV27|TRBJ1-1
ASSFDRWNTEAF
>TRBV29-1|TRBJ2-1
SVGLADLYYNEQF
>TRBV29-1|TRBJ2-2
SVGLLNTGELF
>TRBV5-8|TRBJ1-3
ASSLGGRGRGNTIY
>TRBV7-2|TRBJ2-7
ASSGGGGQGVREQY